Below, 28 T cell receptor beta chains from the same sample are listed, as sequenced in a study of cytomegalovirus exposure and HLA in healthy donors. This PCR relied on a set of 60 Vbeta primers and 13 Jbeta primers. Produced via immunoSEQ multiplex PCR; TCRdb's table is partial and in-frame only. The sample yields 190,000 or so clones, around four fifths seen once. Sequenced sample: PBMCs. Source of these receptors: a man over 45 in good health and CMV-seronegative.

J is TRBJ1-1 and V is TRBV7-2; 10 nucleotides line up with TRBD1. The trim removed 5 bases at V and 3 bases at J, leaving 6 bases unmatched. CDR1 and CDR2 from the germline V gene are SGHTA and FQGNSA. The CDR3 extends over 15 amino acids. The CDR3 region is CASSPGTGVDTEAFF. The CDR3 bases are TGTGCCAGCAGCCCAGGGACAGGGGTGGACACTGAAGCTTTCTTT.

The CDR3 region is CASSFRRGPGGYEQYF. CDR3 DNA: TGTGCCAGCAGTTTTAGGCGTGGGCCAGGGGGCTACGAGCAGTACTTC. The V call is TRBV27, the J call TRBJ2-7; 7 bases align to TRBD1. The length of the CDR3 is 16 residues. Germline-derived CDR1 and CDR2 are MNHEY and SMNVEV (reference sequence). The J segment lost 3 bases and the V segment lost 3 bases, leaving 11 bases of the junction unmatched.

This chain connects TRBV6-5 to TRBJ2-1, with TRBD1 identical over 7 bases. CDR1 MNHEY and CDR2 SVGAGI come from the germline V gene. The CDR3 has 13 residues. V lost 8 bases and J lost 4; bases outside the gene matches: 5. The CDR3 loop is CASSGQRYNEQFF. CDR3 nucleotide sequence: TGTGCCAGCTCGGGACAGAGATACAATGAGCAGTTCTTC.

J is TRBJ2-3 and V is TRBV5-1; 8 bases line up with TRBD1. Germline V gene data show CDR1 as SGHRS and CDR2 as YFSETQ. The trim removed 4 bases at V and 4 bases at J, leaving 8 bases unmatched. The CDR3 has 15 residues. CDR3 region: CASSVDRGGADTQYF. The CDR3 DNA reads TGCGCCAGCAGCGTCGACAGGGGTGGCGCAGATACGCAGTATTTT.

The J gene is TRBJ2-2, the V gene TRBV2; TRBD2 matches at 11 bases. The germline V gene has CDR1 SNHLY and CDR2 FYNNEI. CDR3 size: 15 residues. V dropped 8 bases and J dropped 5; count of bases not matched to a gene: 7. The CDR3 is CASVLAGVKTGELFF. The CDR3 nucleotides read TGTGCCAGCGTACTAGCGGGGGTTAAGACCGGGGAGCTGTTTTTT. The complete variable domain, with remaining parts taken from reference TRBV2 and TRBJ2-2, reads EPEVTQTPSHQVTQMGQEVILRCVPISNHLYFYWYRQILGQKVEFLVSFYNNEISEKSEIFDDQFSVERPDGSNFTLKIRSTKLEDSAMYFCASVLAGVKTGELFFGEGSRLTVL.

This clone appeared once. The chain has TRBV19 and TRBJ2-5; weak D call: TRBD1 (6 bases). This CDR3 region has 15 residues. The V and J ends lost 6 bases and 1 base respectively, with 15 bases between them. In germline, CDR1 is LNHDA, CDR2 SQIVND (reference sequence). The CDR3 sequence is CASSLGPRGQETQYF. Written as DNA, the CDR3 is TGTGCCAGTAGCTTAGGCCCCAGGGGCCAAGAGACCCAGTACTTC.

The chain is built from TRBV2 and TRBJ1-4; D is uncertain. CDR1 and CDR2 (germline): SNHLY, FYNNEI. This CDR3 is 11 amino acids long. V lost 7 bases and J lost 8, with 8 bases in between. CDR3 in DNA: TGTGCCAGCACCCGCGGGGAAAAACTGTTTTTT. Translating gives CASTRGEKLFF.

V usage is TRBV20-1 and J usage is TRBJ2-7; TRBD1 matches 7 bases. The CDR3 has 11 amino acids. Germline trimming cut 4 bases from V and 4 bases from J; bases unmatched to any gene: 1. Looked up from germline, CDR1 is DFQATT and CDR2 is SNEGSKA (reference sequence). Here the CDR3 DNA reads TGCAGTGCTAACAGGGGATACGAGCAGTACTTC. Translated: CSANRGYEQYF.

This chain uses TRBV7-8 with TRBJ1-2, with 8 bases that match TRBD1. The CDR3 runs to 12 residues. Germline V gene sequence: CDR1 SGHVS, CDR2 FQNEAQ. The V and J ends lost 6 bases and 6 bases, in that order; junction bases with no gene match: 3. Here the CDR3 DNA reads TGTGCCAGCAGGGACAGGGTGGATGGCTACACCTTC. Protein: CASRDRVDGYTF.

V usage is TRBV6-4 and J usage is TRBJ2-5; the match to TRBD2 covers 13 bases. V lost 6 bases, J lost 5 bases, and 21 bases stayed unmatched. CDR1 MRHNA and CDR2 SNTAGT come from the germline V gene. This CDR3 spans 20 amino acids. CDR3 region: CASRAEVGLAGRHASETQYF. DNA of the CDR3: TGTGCCAGCAGGGCCGAAGTGGGACTAGCGGGGCGTCACGCTAGTGAGACCCAGTACTTC.

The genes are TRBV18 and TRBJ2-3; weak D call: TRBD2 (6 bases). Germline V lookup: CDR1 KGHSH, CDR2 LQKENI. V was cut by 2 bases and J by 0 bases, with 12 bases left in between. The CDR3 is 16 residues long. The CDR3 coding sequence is TGTGCCAGCTCACCAGTGTCGGGAGTAAGCACAGATACGCAGTATTTT. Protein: CASSPVSGVSTDTQYF.

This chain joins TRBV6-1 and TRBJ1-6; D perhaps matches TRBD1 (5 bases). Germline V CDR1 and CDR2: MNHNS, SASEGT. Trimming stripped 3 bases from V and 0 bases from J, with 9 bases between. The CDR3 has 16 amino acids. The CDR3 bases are TGTGCCAGCAGTGATCCAGGACACTCCTATAATTCACCCCTCCACTTT. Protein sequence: CASSDPGHSYNSPLHF.

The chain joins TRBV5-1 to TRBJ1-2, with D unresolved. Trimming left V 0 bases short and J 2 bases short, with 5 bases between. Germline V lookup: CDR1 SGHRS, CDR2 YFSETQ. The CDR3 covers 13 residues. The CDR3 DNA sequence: TGCGCCAGCAGCTTGGAACACAACTATGGCTACACCTTC. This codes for CASSLEHNYGYTF.

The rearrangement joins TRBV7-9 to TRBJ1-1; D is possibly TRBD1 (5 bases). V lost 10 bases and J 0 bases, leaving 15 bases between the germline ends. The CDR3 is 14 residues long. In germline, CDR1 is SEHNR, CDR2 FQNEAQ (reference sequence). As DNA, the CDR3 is TGTGCCACAAATCGACAGAGCATGAACACTGAAGCTTTCTTT. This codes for CATNRQSMNTEAFF.

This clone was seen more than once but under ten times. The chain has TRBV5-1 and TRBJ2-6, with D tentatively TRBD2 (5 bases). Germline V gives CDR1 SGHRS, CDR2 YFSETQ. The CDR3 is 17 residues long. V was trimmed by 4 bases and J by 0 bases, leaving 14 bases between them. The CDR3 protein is CASSPLGLNSGANVLTF. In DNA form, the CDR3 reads TGCGCCAGCAGCCCACTCGGACTCAACTCTGGGGCCAACGTCCTGACTTTC.

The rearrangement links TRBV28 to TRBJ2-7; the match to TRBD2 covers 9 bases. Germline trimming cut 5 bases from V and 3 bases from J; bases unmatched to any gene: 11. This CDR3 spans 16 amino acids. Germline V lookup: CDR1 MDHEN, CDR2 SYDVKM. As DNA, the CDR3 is TGTGCCAGCAGTCTTCCAGCGGGAGGACTCGTCTACGAGCAGTACTTC. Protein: CASSLPAGGLVYEQYF.

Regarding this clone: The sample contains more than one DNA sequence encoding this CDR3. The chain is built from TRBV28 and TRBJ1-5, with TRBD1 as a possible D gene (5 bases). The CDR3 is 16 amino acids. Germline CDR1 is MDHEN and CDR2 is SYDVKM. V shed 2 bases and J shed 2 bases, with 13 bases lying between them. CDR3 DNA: TGTGCCAGCAGTTTACTTGAAGGGGTTGGCAATCAGCCCCAGCATTTT. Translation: CASSLLEGVGNQPQHF.

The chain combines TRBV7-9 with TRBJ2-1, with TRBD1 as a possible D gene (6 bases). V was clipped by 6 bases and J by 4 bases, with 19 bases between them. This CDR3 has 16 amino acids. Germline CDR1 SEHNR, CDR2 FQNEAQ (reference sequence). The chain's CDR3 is CASSGARGQGYNEQFF. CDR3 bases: TGTGCCAGCAGTGGGGCCAGGGGCCAGGGATACAATGAGCAGTTCTTC.

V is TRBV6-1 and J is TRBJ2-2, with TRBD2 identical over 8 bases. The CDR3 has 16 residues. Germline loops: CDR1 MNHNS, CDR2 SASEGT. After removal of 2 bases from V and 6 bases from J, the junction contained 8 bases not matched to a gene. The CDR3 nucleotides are TGTGCCAGCAGTGAATTTAGCGGGACCGGCTCCGGGGAGCTGTTTTTT. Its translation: CASSEFSGTGSGELFF.

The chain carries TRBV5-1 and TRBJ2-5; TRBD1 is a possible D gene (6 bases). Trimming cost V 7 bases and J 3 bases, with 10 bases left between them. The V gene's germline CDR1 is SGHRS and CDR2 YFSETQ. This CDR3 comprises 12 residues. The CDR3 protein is CASVGHKETQYF. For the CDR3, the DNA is TGCGCCAGCGTGGGACACAAAGAGACCCAGTACTTC.

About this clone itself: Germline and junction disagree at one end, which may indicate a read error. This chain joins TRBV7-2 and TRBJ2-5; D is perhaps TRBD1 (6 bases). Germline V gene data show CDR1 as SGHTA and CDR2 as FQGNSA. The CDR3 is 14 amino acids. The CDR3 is CASSLARGWETQYF. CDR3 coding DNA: TGTGCCAGCAGCCTAGCCAGGGGATGGGAGACCCAGTACTTC.

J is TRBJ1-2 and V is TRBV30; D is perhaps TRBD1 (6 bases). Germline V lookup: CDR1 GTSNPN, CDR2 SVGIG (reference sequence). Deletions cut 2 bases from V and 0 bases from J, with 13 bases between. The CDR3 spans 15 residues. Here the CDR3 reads CAWSPPGGPNYGYTF. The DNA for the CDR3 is TGTGCCTGGAGTCCTCCGGGGGGGCCTAACTATGGCTACACCTTC.

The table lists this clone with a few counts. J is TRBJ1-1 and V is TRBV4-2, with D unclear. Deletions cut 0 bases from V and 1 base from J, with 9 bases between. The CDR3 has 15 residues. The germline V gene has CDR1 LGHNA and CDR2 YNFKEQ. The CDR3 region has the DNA TGTGCCAGCAGCCAAGAATTGCGTGGGAACACTGAAGCTTTCTTT. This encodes CASSQELRGNTEAFF.

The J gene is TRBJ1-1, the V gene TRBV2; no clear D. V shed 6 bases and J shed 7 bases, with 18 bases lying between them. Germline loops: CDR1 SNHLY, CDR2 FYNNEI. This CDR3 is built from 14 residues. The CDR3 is CASRRVPRLNEAFF. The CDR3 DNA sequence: TGTGCCAGCAGGAGGGTCCCTCGACTCAATGAAGCTTTCTTT. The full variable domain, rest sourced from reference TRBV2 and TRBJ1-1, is EPEVTQTPSHQVTQMGQEVILRCVPISNHLYFYWYRQILGQKVEFLVSFYNNEISEKSEIFDDQFSVERPDGSNFTLKIRSTKLEDSAMYFCASRRVPRLNEAFFGQGTRLTVV.

The CDR3 reads CASRYTAYEGPGRDSGNTIYF. In DNA, the CDR3 is TGCGCCAGCAGATACACCGCTTACGAAGGTCCGGGGAGGGATTCTGGAAACACCATATATTTT. The chain joins TRBV5-1 to TRBJ1-3; D call uncertain. Trimming shortened V by 5 bases and J by 1 base, and 31 bases separated the two germline ends. Germline V gene lookup returns CDR1 SGHRS and CDR2 YFSETQ. The CDR3 runs to 21 residues. The whole variable domain, remainder taken from reference TRBV5-1 and TRBJ1-3, is KAGVTQTPRYLIKTRGQQVTLSCSPISGHRSVSWYQQTPGQGLQFLFEYFSETQRNKGNFPGRFSGRQFSNSRSEMNVSTLELGDSALYLCASRYTAYEGPGRDSGNTIYFGEGSWLTVV.

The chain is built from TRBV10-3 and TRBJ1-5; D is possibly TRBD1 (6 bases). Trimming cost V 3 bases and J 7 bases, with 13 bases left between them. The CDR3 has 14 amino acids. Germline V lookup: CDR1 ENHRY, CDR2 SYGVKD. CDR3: CAISDTGRGQPQHF. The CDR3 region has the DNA TGTGCCATCAGTGACACAGGGAGAGGACAGCCCCAGCATTTT.

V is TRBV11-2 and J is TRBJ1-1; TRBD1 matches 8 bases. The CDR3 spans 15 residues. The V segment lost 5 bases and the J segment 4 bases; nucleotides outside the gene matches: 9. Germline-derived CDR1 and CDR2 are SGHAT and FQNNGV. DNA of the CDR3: TGTGCCAGCAGCCCATTTGGACAGGGTACCACTGAAGCTTTCTTT. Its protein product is CASSPFGQGTTEAFF.

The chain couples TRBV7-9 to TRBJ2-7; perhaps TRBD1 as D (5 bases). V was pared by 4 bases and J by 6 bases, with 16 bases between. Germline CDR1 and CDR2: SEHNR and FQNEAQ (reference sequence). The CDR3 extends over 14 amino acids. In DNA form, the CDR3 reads TGTGCCAGCAGCTACATAGCCCTTCAGGGCGAGCAGTACTTC. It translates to CASSYIALQGEQYF.